Included here is one T cell receptor (beta chain) sequence, with context. This clonotype was observed many times. Its antigen is not yet known. No base-level quality is on record; no much larger clone is a single base apart. The germline V gene yields SGHRS for CDR1 and YFSETQ for CDR2. From the cysteine up to the phenylalanine, the CDR3 has a length of 13 residues. Only the CDR3 DNA is retained, 39 bases long and in frame from the first base. V loses 1 base of germline sequence and J loses 8 bases, and the interval between the two ends is 9 bases. The instrument was an Illumina HiSeq 2500. Quantitative 5'-RACE with molecular barcodes was used to prepare TCR beta libraries. The original pipeline was this. Disease-linked TCR variants were identified with a new computational method built on a probabilistic model of VDJ rearrangement. Using fastp trimming at Q25 and MiXCR clonotype assembly, TCRdb reanalyzed the public sequencing data and kept in-frame beta chains. Each record represents a unique CDR3 protein, reported with the most common genes and DNA among its rows. The V and J calls shown here were made by TCRdb, not taken from the authors' results. This sample has some 290,000 distinct CDR3 sequences in its table, and about 20% of those were observed once. The ten largest account for about 8% of the sample.

The data stem from a study of CD8 T cells in ankylosing spondylitis (dated by TCRdb to the late 2010s). In terms of the full investigation: The study profiled T cell receptor beta repertoires in healthy donors and ankylosing spondylitis patients to find disease-linked TCR variants. The full study cohort was made up of 20 to 25 ankylosing spondylitis patients and more than 90 healthy donors. Samples of peripheral blood were taken, and for ankylosing spondylitis patients, synovial fluid was collected as well.

Beyond this particular receptor, the publication reports: A TCR beta motif of about eight highly homologous amino acid variants appeared characteristic of blood from ankylosing spondylitis patients. Some motif variants were previously reported in synovial fluid and blood of reactive arthritis patients, suggesting common disease-initiation mechanisms. A CD8+ phenotype was shown by the disease-linked clones, which were found at relatively low frequencies in peripheral blood. According to the report, matched synovial fluid samples from ankylosing spondylitis patients were significantly enriched for the disease-linked clones.

The chain was built from TRBV5-1 and TRBJ1-4; the D gene cannot be named for sure. Material: blood, either unsorted or a sorted T cell fraction (not recorded which). The receptor was isolated from a male donor with ankylosing spondylitis or in good health (not recorded which). The nucleotide sequence reads as follows: TGCGCCAGCAGCTTGCGCCCCAGGGAAAAACTGTTTTTT. Translated, this is CASSLRPREKLFF. The variable domain in full, with residues beyond the CDR3 obtained from the reference TRBV5-1 and TRBJ1-4 genes, is KAGVTQTPRYLIKTRGQQVTLSCSPISGHRSVSWYQQTPGQGLQFLFEYFSETQRNKGNFPGRFSGRQFSNSRSEMNVSTLELGDSALYLCASSLRPREKLFFGSGTQLSVL.